These T cell receptor beta chains were read from a single sample in a study of T cells in localized non-small cell lung cancer. Produced via immunoSEQ multiplex PCR; TCRdb's table is partial and in-frame only. The data contain about 75,000 clones, more than 70% of them singletons. The sample was peripheral blood, taken before any cancer treatment. The receptor set was obtained from an older female donor with stage I lung adenocarcinoma. Both conserved end residues are part of each CDR3. A D gene is named only where the DNA matches it firmly. A row's size may be missing; if present it is once, few, many or a size class.

TRBD2 | TRBJ2-3 | . | TRBV12-5 | CASGLGLAGTDTQYF | TGTGCTAGTGGTTTGGGACTAGCGGGCACAGATACGCAGTATTTT
TRBD1 | TRBJ1-2 | . | TRBV28 | CASISRDSPANSYGYTF | TGTGCCAGCATCTCCAGGGACAGTCCAGCGAACAGCTATGGCTACACCTTC
. | TRBJ1-4 | . | TRBV7-9 | CASSLSTARDEKLFF | TGTGCCAGCAGCTTGTCGACAGCCAGGGATGAAAAACTGTTTTTT
. | TRBJ1-2 | . | TRBV6-9 | CASSYGQGKYGYTF | TGTGCCAGCAGTTACGGGCAGGGGAAGTATGGCTACACCTTC
. | TRBJ2-6 | few | TRBV29-1 | CSVGGILSASGANVLTF | TGCAGCGTTGGGGGGATTCTTTCGGCCTCTGGGGCCAACGTCCTGACTTTC
. | TRBJ1-1 | . | TRBV28 | CASTYGVKAFF | TGTGCCAGCACATATGGCGTGAAGGCTTTCTTT
. | TRBJ1-5 | few | TRBV19 | CASSTQVGPNQPQHF | TGTGCCAGTAGTACCCAGGTGGGACCCAATCAGCCCCAGCATTTT
TRBD2 | TRBJ2-1 | . | TRBV4-2 | CASSQGSGEARFF | TGTGCCAGCAGCCAAGGGAGCGGGGAGGCTCGGTTCTTC
. | TRBJ2-5 | . | TRBV21-1 | CASRKKTEAGPPQETQYF | TGTGCCAGCAGGAAAAAAACGGAAGCGGGGCCCCCCCAAGAGACCCAGTACTTC
. | TRBJ1-2 | . | TRBV9 | CASSGYSSLGYGYTF | TGTGCCAGCAGCGGTTACAGTAGCTTAGGGTATGGCTACACCTTC
. | TRBJ1-5 | . | TRBV19 | CASLGGRGEVQPQHF | TGTGCCAGTTTGGGGGGGCGCGGGGAGGTTCAGCCCCAGCATTTT
. | TRBJ2-3 | . | TRBV15 | CATSSDRVGFSTDTQYF | TGTGCCACCAGCAGTGATCGCGTCGGATTTAGCACAGATACGCAGTATTTT